These 3 T cell receptor beta chains share one sample of origin, sequenced in a study of cytotoxic CD8 clonotypes in ibrutinib-treated CLL. Sequenced by immunoSEQ multiplex PCR; TCRdb stores in-frame clones only, minus some. The sample shows around 310,000 clones, around four fifths of them seen only once. This sample comprised PBMCs, obtained before ibrutinib treatment. These receptor sequences come from a human donor with chronic lymphocytic leukemia.

The chain employs TRBV28 and TRBJ2-5, with 10 bases aligning to TRBD1. Germline V lookup: CDR1 MDHEN, CDR2 SYDVKM. The CDR3 is 13 residues long. V shed 8 bases, J shed 5 bases, and the junction held 5 bases outside the gene matches. CDR3 bases: TGTGCCAGCCGGGACAGGGGACGGGAGACCCAGTACTTC. Its translation: CASRDRGRETQYF.

The V and J genes are TRBV4-1 and TRBJ2-2; 9 nucleotides match TRBD2. Germline-derived CDR1 and CDR2 are MGHRA and YSYEKL. The V gene end was trimmed by 1 base and the J gene end by 4 bases; junction bases not matched to a gene: 10. This CDR3 spans 18 amino acids. The CDR3 DNA is TGCGCCAGCAGCCAAGGATTAGCGGGAGCCTCGAGCACCGGGGAGCTGTTTTTT. Amino acids: CASSQGLAGASSTGELFF.

The chain combines TRBV2 with TRBJ2-1, with 7 nucleotides matching TRBD2. The V segment lost 2 bases and the J segment 0 bases; nucleotides outside the gene matches: 4. The germline V gene encodes CDR1 SNHLY and CDR2 FYNNEI. The CDR3 contains 16 residues. The CDR3 DNA is TGTGCCAGCAGTGAATTAGCGGGTAGCTCCTACAATGAGCAGTTCTTC. Protein sequence: CASSELAGSSYNEQFF.